This T cell receptor beta chain was observed in a study of cytomegalovirus exposure and HLA in healthy donors. Study-level background: The same platform was used for the 100 to 150 validation repertoires and the 600 to 850 first-cohort repertoires, a later analysis reported. General study points: The authors enumerated around 150 TCR beta chains as linked to cytomegalovirus.

Regarding this clone: Its target is unknown.

The donors were members of the 120-subject validation cohort (separate from the roughly 700-subject first cohort). Some clones are missing from TCRdb's copy, which holds only in-frame ones; the method was immunoSEQ multiplex PCR. The sample holds roughly 120,000 clones, around 89% seen once. V gave up 3 bases and J gave up 0 bases, with 22 bases separating them. The germline V gene encodes CDR1 LNHDA and CDR2 SQIVND (reference sequence). The CDR3 is 19 amino acids. The chain links TRBV19 to TRBJ2-3; a possible D gene is TRBD2 (6 bases). This receptor was identified in a man younger than 35 in good health and CMV-seronegative. Sequencing input: PBMCs. CDR3 protein: CASSMTAGSSATSTDTQYF. The CDR3 nucleotides read TGTGCCAGTAGTATGACAGCAGGATCTAGCGCAACTAGCACAGATACGCAGTATTTT.